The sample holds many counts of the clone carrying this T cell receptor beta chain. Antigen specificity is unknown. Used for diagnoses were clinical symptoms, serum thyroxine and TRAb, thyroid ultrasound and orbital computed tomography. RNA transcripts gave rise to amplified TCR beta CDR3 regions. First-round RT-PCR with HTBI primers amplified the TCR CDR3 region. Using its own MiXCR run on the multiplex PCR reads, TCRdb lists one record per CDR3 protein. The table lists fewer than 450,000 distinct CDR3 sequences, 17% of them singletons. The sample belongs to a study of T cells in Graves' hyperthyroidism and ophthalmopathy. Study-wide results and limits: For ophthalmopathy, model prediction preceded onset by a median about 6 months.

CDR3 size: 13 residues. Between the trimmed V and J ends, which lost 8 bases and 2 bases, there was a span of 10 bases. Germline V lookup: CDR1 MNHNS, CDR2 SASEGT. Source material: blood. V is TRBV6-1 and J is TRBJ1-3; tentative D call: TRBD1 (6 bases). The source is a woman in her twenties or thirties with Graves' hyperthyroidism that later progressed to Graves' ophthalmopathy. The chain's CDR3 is CASQGSTGNTIYF. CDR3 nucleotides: TGTGCCAGCCAGGGGTCTACTGGAAACACCATATATTTT.